This TCR beta chain was identified in a study of STAT5B mutations in CD4+ large granular lymphocyte leukemia. For the study at large: Among healthy controls, a particular HLA allele went with more CDR3 'QG' motifs.

Method: immunoSEQ multiplex PCR; TCRdb's copy keeps in-frame clones and lacks some. The sample contains roughly 30,000 clones, roughly 85% of which appear only once. This CDR3 region has 15 residues. V gave up 6 bases and J gave up 5 bases, with 17 bases separating them. CDR1 is SEHNR and CDR2 is FQNEAQ in the germline V gene (reference sequence). Findings of the study overall: Patient CD4-sorted repertoires looked more clonal than healthy CD4+ repertoires, even without putative leukemic clones.

With regard to this clone: Its antigen is as yet unknown.

The V gene is TRBV7-9, the J gene TRBJ2-1; a weak D match, TRBD2 (6 bases). The sequence was obtained from a human donor in good health. Source material: CD4+ T cells from blood buffy coats. The CDR3 sequence: CASRGRGTPNNEQFF. The CDR3 DNA follows: TGTGCCAGCAGGGGGCGGGGAACGCCAAACAATGAGCAGTTCTTC.